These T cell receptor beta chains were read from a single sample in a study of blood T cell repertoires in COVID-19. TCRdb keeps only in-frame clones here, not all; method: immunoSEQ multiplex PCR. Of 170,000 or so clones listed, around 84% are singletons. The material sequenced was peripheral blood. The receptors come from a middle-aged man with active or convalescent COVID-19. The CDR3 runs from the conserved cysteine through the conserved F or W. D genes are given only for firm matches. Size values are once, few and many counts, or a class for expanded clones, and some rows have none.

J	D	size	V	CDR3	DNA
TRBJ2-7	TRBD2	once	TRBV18	CASSPNFPGGTREQYF	TGTGCCAGCTCACCAAACTTCCCGGGAGGCACCCGCGAGCAGTACTTC
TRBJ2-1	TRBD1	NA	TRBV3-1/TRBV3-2	CASTHWDRGSEQFF	TGTGCCAGCACCCATTGGGACAGGGGTAGTGAGCAGTTCTTC
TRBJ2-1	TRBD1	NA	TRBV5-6	CASSLKTGQGHNEQFF	TGTGCCAGCAGCTTAAAAACGGGACAGGGACACAATGAGCAGTTCTTC
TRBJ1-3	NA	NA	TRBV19	CASSIGGLPLENTIYF	TGTGCCAGTAGTATAGGAGGACTGCCTTTGGAAAACACCATATATTTT
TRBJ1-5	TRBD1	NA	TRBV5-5	CASSRTGTGGSGNQPQHF	TGTGCCAGCAGCCGGACCGGGACAGGGGGCTCTGGCAATCAGCCCCAGCATTTT
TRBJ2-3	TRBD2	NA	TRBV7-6	CASTMYQGSGGTQYF	TGTGCCAGCACCATGTACCAAGGCAGCGGGGGGACGCAGTATTTT
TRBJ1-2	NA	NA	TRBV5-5	CASSSNVSPLEGYTF	TGTGCCAGCAGCTCTAATGTAAGCCCGCTTGAAGGCTACACCTTC
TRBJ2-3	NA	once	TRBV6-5	CATHRGAKDTQYF	TGTGCCACCCACCGCGGGGCGAAGGATACGCAGTATTTT
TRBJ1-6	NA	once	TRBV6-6	CASSQEAVYNSPLHF	TGTGCCAGCTCCCAAGAGGCGGTTTATAATTCACCCCTCCACTTT
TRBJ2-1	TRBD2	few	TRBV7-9	CASSPGGSYNEQFF	TGTGCCAGCAGCCCGGGGGGCTCCTACAATGAGCAGTTCTTC
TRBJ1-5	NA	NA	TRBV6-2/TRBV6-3	CASSYWGDQPQHF	TGTGCCAGCAGTTACTGGGGCGATCAGCCCCAGCATTTT
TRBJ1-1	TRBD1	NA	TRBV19	CASRLGGLTGTNTEAFF	TGTGCCAGTAGGTTGGGCGGCCTGACAGGGACAAACACTGAAGCTTTCTTT
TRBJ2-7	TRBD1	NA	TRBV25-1	CASRAAGTGSSYEQYF	TGTGCCAGCAGGGCAGCCGGGACAGGGAGCTCCTACGAGCAGTACTTC
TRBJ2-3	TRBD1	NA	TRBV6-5	CASNPGTGVVDTQYF	TGTGCCAGCAACCCGGGGACAGGGGTGGTAGATACGCAGTATTTT
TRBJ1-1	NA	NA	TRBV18	CASSPLDSAEAFF	TGTGCCAGCTCACCACTCGATTCAGCTGAAGCTTTCTTT
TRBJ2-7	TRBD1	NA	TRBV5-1	CASSLLSGGIYEQYF	TGCGCCAGCAGCTTGTTGTCAGGGGGCATTTACGAGCAGTACTTC
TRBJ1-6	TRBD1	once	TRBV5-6	CASSSGQGAVINSPLHF	TGTGCCAGCAGCTCAGGACAGGGGGCAGTGATTAATTCACCCCTCCACTTT
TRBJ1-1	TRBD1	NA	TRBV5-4	CASSDRGQGISRAFF	TGTGCCAGCAGCGACAGGGGGCAAGGTATTTCTAGGGCTTTCTTT
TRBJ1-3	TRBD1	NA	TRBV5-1	CASSSDRGAGNTIYF	TGCGCCAGCAGCTCGGACAGGGGGGCTGGAAACACCATATATTTT
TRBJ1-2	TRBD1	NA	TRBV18	CASSPGTGGHYGYTF	TGTGCCAGCTCACCTGGGACAGGGGGCCACTATGGCTACACCTTC
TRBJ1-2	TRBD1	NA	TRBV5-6	CASSESRTGTDYGYTF	TGTGCCAGCAGCGAATCCAGGACAGGGACGGACTATGGCTACACCTTC
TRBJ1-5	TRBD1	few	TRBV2	CASSEDRGSAQPQHF	TGTGCCAGCAGTGAAGACAGGGGTTCTGCTCAGCCCCAGCATTTT
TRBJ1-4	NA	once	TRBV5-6	CASSFGGENEKLFF	TGTGCCAGCAGCTTCGGGGGAGAGAATGAAAAACTGTTTTTT
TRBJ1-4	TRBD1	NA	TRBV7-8	CASSLGAGTANEKLFF	TGTGCCAGCAGCTTAGGGGCCGGGACAGCAAATGAAAAACTGTTTTTT
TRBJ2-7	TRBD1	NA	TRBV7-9	CASSPSGTGVYEQYF	TGTGCCAGCAGCCCCTCCGGGACAGGGGTTTACGAGCAGTACTTC
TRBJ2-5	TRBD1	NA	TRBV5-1	CASTTGARETQYF	TGCGCCAGCACTACAGGGGCGAGGGAGACCCAGTACTTC
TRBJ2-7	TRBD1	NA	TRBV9	CASSVGFRDSEQYF	TGTGCCAGCAGCGTAGGTTTCCGGGACAGCGAGCAGTACTTC
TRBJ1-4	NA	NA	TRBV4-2	CASSANPLRTTNEKLFF	TGTGCCAGCAGCGCCAATCCCCTGAGGACTACTAATGAAAAACTGTTTTTT
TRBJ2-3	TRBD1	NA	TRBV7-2	CASSLRTGEDTQYF	TGTGCCAGCAGCCTAAGGACAGGGGAGGATACGCAGTATTTT
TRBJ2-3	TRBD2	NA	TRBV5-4	CASSLARTSGREGTDTQYF	TGTGCCAGCAGCTTGGCCAGGACTAGCGGGAGGGAGGGCACAGATACGCAGTATTTT
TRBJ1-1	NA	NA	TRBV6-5	CASSLKSNTEAFF	TGTGCCAGCAGCCTAAAATCGAACACTGAAGCTTTCTTT
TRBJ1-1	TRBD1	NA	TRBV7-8	CASSLRLGQGNTEAFF	TGTGCCAGCAGCTTACGGCTGGGACAGGGGAACACTGAAGCTTTCTTT
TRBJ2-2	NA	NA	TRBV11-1	CASSPTGTGELFF	TGTGCCAGCAGCCCTACAGGGACCGGGGAGCTGTTTTTT
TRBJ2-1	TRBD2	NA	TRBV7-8	CASSRTSGSYNEQFF	TGTGCCAGCAGCAGGACTAGCGGCTCCTACAATGAGCAGTTCTTC
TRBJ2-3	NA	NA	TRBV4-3	CASSQGDSGTDTQYF	TGCGCCAGCAGCCAGGGGGACTCCGGCACAGATACGCAGTATTTT
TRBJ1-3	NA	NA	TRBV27	CASSADRPISTYSGNTIYF	TGTGCCAGCAGTGCTGACAGACCGATCAGTACCTACTCTGGAAACACCATATATTTT
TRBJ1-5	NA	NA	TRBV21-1	CASSERTGTGNNQPQHF	TGTGCCAGCAGCGAAAGGACGGGGACAGGGAACAATCAGCCCCAGCATTTT
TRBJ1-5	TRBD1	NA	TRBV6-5	CASSYEQGYQPQHF	TGTGCCAGCAGTTACGAACAGGGGTATCAGCCCCAGCATTTT
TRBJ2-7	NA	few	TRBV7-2	CASSLASGVGYEQYF	TGTGCCAGCAGCTTAGCGTCAGGGGTGGGCTACGAGCAGTACTTC
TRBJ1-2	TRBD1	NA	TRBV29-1	CSVAQGNGYTF	TGCAGCGTTGCACAGGGGAATGGCTACACCTTC
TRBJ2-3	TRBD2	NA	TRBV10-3	CAISRLAGGGTDTQYF	TGTGCCATCAGCCGACTAGCGGGAGGCGGCACAGATACGCAGTATTTT
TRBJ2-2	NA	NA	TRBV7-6	CASSIGQNTGELFF	TGTGCCAGCAGTATTGGGCAAAACACCGGGGAGCTGTTTTTT
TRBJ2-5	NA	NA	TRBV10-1	CASSAGPSWAQYF	TGCGCCAGCAGTGCTGGGCCCTCCTGGGCCCAGTACTTC
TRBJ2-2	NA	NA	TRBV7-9	CASSRLASTGELFF	TGTGCCAGCAGCCGGCTAGCGAGTACCGGGGAGCTGTTTTTT
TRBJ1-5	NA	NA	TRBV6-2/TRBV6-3	CASSYSGVSNQPQHF	TGTGCCAGCAGTTACTCGGGAGTTAGCAATCAGCCCCAGCATTTT
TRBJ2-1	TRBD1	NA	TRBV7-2	CASSLVKGAPPQFF	TGTGCCAGCAGCTTAGTGAAGGGGGCCCCCCCACAGTTCTTC
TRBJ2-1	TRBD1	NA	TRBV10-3	CAISGARDRGIYEQFF	TGTGCCATCAGTGGCGCCCGGGACAGGGGGATCTATGAGCAGTTCTTC
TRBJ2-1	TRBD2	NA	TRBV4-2	CASSQDTSGATYNEQFF	TGTGCCAGCAGCCAAGATACTAGCGGGGCCACCTACAATGAGCAGTTCTTC